This TCR beta chain is from a study of Ad26.COV2.S vaccination and SARS-CoV-2 variants. Study overall: Donor was in the COV1001 Ad26.COV2.S trial arm. Whole-study findings and limits: In vaccinated individuals, spike-specific CD8+ and CD4+ T cell responses reportedly displayed substantial breadth.

On this clone: Its antigen is unknown.

The protocol was immunoSEQ multiplex PCR, while the TCRdb copy is restricted to in-frame clones and leaves out a portion. The table lists 250,000 or so clones, around 90% of them singletons. The treatment: some 20 received Ad26.COV2.S at low or high dose, single or two shots; 5 received placebo; per-sample allocation not given. On day 63 after the first injection, vaccine and placebo recipients gave samples. A Boston donor was an adult aged 18-55 years. Spike of the Wuhan-strain SARS-CoV-2 was expressed by an Ad26 vector, which formed the vaccine. The sequence derives from a person between 18 and 65 years old who received the Ad26.COV2.S COVID-19 vaccine or a placebo. Sequenced material: peripheral blood, taken in a trial of Ad26.COV2.S vaccine versus placebo.

For the CDR3, the DNA is TGTGCCAGCAGCCCCCTTTACAATGAGCAGTTCTTC. This gives the protein CASSPLYNEQFF. The V and J genes are TRBV9 and TRBJ2-1; D is unresolved. Germline loops: CDR1 SGDLS, CDR2 YYNGEE. The CDR3 length is 12 residues. V was cut by 4 bases and J by 4 bases, with 6 bases left in between.